Listed here are 12 T cell receptor beta chains from one sample, sequenced in a study of shared clonotypes between healthy human individuals. Measured with immunoSEQ multiplex PCR; TCRdb has only the in-frame clones, and not every one. The profile shows fewer than 600,000 clones, around 78% of them singletons. Sequenced input: PBMCs. The receptors stem from a woman aged 35 to 49 in good health. Some clones in this sample may be carry-over from other donors' samples.

V gene TRBV4-1 combines with J gene TRBJ2-1, with D perhaps TRBD1 (6 bases). Trimming took off 0 bases at V and 0 bases at J, with 12 bases between the two ends. The CDR3 extends over 17 amino acids. In germline, CDR1 is MGHRA, CDR2 YSYEKL. The CDR3 loop reads CASSQDDRINSYNEQFF. The CDR3 DNA reads as TGCGCCAGCAGCCAAGACGACAGGATAAACTCCTACAATGAGCAGTTCTTC.

The CDR3 coding sequence is TGTGCCAGCAGCTTAGTCACTTACTATGGCTACACCTTC. Translating gives CASSLVTYYGYTF. V is TRBV7-2 and J is TRBJ1-2; D is uncertain. V lost 1 base and J lost 3, with 6 bases in between. Germline V CDR1 and CDR2: SGHTA, FQGNSA. This CDR3 has 13 amino acids.

This chain's CDR3 is CASSLGAEYNEQFF. CDR3 in DNA: TGTGCCAGCAGCTTAGGAGCGGAGTACAATGAGCAGTTCTTC. The chain couples TRBV7-2 to TRBJ2-1; TRBD2 is a possible D gene (5 bases). Trimming took off 1 base at V and 4 bases at J, with 8 bases between the two ends. In germline, CDR1 is SGHTA, CDR2 FQGNSA. This CDR3 has 14 amino acids. Drawing the rest from reference TRBV7-2 and TRBJ2-1, the complete variable domain is GAGVSQSPSNKVTEKGKDVELRCDPISGHTALYWYRQSLGQGLEFLIYFQGNSAPDKSGLPSDRFSAERTGGSVSTLTIQRTQQEDSAVYLCASSLGAEYNEQFFGPGTRLTVL.

At least ten counts were recorded for this clone. The rearrangement links TRBV7-9 to TRBJ2-1; TRBD2 aligns across 8 bases. V lost 6 bases, J lost 15 bases, and 10 bases stayed unmatched. Per germline, CDR1 SEHNR and CDR2 FQNEAQ (reference sequence). The CDR3 has 12 residues. Here the CDR3 DNA reads TGTGCCAGCAGTTATACCGGGACTAGTCGGTTCTTC. This gives the protein CASSYTGTSRFF.

This clone was recorded only once. CDR3 DNA: TGCGCCAGCAGCTCGGACAGGGTGACAGATACGCAGTATTTT. Its translation is CASSSDRVTDTQYF. The J gene is TRBJ2-3, the V gene TRBV5-1, with 8 bases fitting TRBD1. The CDR3 consists of 14 residues. CDR1 SGHRS and CDR2 YFSETQ come from the germline V gene. V dropped 3 bases and J dropped 3; count of bases not matched to a gene: 3.

The rearrangement uses TRBV5-1 and TRBJ2-2; TRBD2 matches at 10 bases. Germline V CDR1 and CDR2: SGHRS, YFSETQ. The J segment lost 6 bases and the V segment lost 0 bases, leaving 5 bases of the junction unmatched. The CDR3 sequence is 16 residues long. The CDR3 loop reads CASSLAGTSVSGELFF. CDR3 DNA: TGCGCCAGCAGCTTGGCCGGGACTAGCGTGTCCGGGGAGCTGTTTTTT.

This clone was seen once. The chain's CDR3 is CATRGVGLTGELFF. The DNA of the CDR3 is TGTGCCACCCGGGGTGTAGGACTCACCGGGGAGCTGTTTTTT. The chain employs TRBV6-5 and TRBJ2-2; D might be TRBD2 (5 bases). This CDR3 spans 14 amino acids. Germline lookup yields CDR1 MNHEY and CDR2 SVGAGI. The germline V and J ends were trimmed by 10 bases and 4 bases, with 16 bases remaining between them.

The rearrangement links TRBV27 to TRBJ2-1, with TRBD2 identical over 13 bases. The germline gives CDR1 MNHEY, CDR2 SMNVEV (reference sequence). The CDR3 extends over 17 amino acids. V dropped 6 bases and J dropped 0; count of bases not matched to a gene: 5. This CDR3 is CASSSTSGRLSYNEQFF. For the CDR3, the DNA is TGTGCCAGCAGCTCGACTAGCGGGAGGCTCTCCTACAATGAGCAGTTCTTC.

The chain has TRBV7-9 and TRBJ2-7; perhaps D is TRBD1 or TRBD2 (5 bases each). V gave up 5 bases and J gave up 2 bases, with 13 bases separating them. The CDR3 has 14 amino acids. The germline CDR1 and CDR2 sequences are SEHNR and FQNEAQ (reference sequence). CDR3 sequence: CASSERGPTYEQYF. The CDR3, as DNA: TGTGCCAGCAGCGAACGGGGCCCTACCTACGAGCAGTACTTC.

The chain joins TRBV7-9 to TRBJ2-3; 9 bases match TRBD2. The V gene's germline CDR1 is SEHNR and CDR2 FQNEAQ (reference sequence). The CDR3 consists of 17 residues. V lost 4 bases and J lost 7; bases outside the gene matches: 15. CDR3: CASSSMASGTSTNTQYF. In nucleotides, the CDR3 is TGTGCCAGCAGCTCAATGGCCTCTGGGACTAGCACGAATACGCAGTATTTT.

The gene calls are TRBV6-6 and TRBJ2-5; 8 bases map to TRBD2. V dropped 6 bases and J dropped 2; count of bases not matched to a gene: 5. The CDR3 is made up of 14 amino acids. The germline V gene encodes CDR1 MNHNY and CDR2 SVGAGI (reference sequence). CDR3 amino acids: CASSIGTRQETQYF. The CDR3 nucleotides are TGTGCCAGCAGCATAGGGACTAGACAAGAGACCCAGTACTTC.

V and J are TRBV30 and TRBJ2-7; 9 positions agree with TRBD1. The germline CDR1 and CDR2 sequences are GTSNPN and SVGIG (reference sequence). V shed 5 bases and J 3 bases; nucleotides not matched to a gene: 5. The CDR3 extends over 13 amino acids. The CDR3 reads CAWGTGQGYEQYF. The CDR3 DNA reads TGTGCCTGGGGTACGGGACAGGGCTACGAGCAGTACTTC.